This T cell receptor beta chain was documented in a study of blood T cell repertoires in COVID-19. Across the whole study: Samples of COVID-19 (acute and convalescent) were obtained from the United States, Italy and Spain.

As processed by the authors: How many nucleated cells were present was estimated from reference gene primer amplification. The method was immunoSEQ multiplex PCR; TCRdb's version includes in-frame clones alone and lacks a portion of them. From that table come the V and J calls and clone size; the DNA was used to work out D and trimming. The repertoire holds about 210,000 clones, with around 82% as singletons. Germline V CDR1 and CDR2: MRHNA, SNTAGT. This CDR3 has 15 residues. V trimming: 6 bases; J trimming: 6 bases; junction bases outside the gene matches: 5. Sequencing was done on a sample of peripheral blood. The receptor comes from a woman between 50 and 59 years old with acute or convalescent COVID-19. The rearrangement links TRBV6-4 to TRBJ2-2; 12 bases are a match to TRBD1. The CDR3 sequence is CASRPGTGGAGELFF. In DNA form, the CDR3 reads TGTGCCAGCAGACCCGGGACAGGGGGCGCCGGGGAGCTGTTTTTT.